The count of the clone carrying this T cell receptor (beta chain) is one. The data originate from a study of patients and donors after allogeneic stem cell transplantation. TCRdb called the RT-PCR reads again in MiXCR, with one record for every CDR3 protein. Among about a million distinct CDR3 sequences, roughly 18% were seen once, and the ten largest hold roughly 6.4%. Looked up from germline, CDR1 is SGHAT and CDR2 is FQNNGV. The CDR3 is made up of 18 amino acids. Trimming cost V 5 bases and J 1 base; bases outside gene matches: 14. The V call is TRBV11-2, the J call TRBJ2-3; the match to TRBD2 covers 8 bases. Sequencing used blood, either unsorted or a sorted T cell fraction (not recorded which). The sequence derives from a human donor who was either an allogeneic HSCT recipient or a stem cell or donor lymphocyte infusion donor (not recorded which). It is not recorded whose cells these are; they may come from a transplant donor. Here the CDR3 DNA reads TGTGCCAGCAGCCACGGAGCGGGGGCCCTAAGCGGCACAGATACGCAGTATTTT. Translation: CASSHGAGALSGTDTQYF.